The 21 T cell receptor beta chains below were found in one sample sequenced in a study of radiotherapy plus CTLA-4 blockade in lung cancer. The repertoire was sequenced with immunoSEQ multiplex PCR; TCRdb's copy has only in-frame clones and lacks some. The sample includes some 60,000 clones, roughly 80% of them seen just once. The sequenced sample was peripheral blood, obtained from a patient treated with radiotherapy plus ipilimumab. Source of these receptors: a human donor with non-small cell lung cancer who had a complete response to radiotherapy plus ipilimumab.

CDR3 DNA sequence: TGCGCCAGCAGCCAAGAGAGTCGGGGGACTGGAAACACCATATATTTT. It translates to CASSQESRGTGNTIYF. The genes are TRBV4-3 and TRBJ1-3; the D gene is possibly TRBD1 (5 bases). The V and J ends lost 0 bases and 2 bases respectively, with 11 bases between them. CDR1 is LGHNA and CDR2 is YSLEER in the germline V gene. The CDR3 sequence is 16 residues long.

There are a few counts of this clone. The chain is built from TRBV4-1 and TRBJ1-1, with 11 positions matching TRBD1. This CDR3 spans 15 amino acids. Germline V lookup: CDR1 MGHRA, CDR2 YSYEKL. V gave up 2 bases and J gave up 11 bases; unmatched junction bases: 10. CDR3 loop: CASSQPGTGGSGAFF. The CDR3 DNA follows: TGCGCCAGCAGCCAACCAGGGACAGGGGGTAGTGGTGCTTTCTTT.

The J gene is TRBJ2-1, the V gene TRBV11-3; TRBD2 matches at 9 bases. V lost 5 bases and J lost 0; bases outside the gene matches: 5. Germline V gene data show CDR1 as SGHNT and CDR2 as YENEEA. The CDR3 runs 16 residues. CDR3 nucleotide sequence: TGTGCCAGCAGCCCCGGAGCGGGAGGCTCCTACAATGAGCAGTTCTTC. Its protein is CASSPGAGGSYNEQFF.

The rearrangement links TRBV6-5 to TRBJ1-1, with TRBD1 as a possible D gene (5 bases). This CDR3 comprises 12 residues. In germline, CDR1 is MNHEY, CDR2 SVGAGI. With 7 bases removed from V and 5 bases from J, the gap between germline ends came to 11 bases. The CDR3 bases are TGTGCCAGCATGGGGGGGGTGACTGAAGCTTTCTTT. Protein product: CASMGGVTEAFF.

The count of this clone is one. This rearrangement joins TRBV5-1 to TRBJ1-2; 11 bases line up with TRBD1. Germline V lookup: CDR1 SGHRS, CDR2 YFSETQ. With V trimmed by 3 bases and J by 3 bases, 7 bases remained unmatched. The CDR3 has 16 amino acids. CDR3 DNA sequence: TGCGCCAGCAGCTCCGGACAGGGGGCTCCCTACTATGGCTACACCTTC. It encodes CASSSGQGAPYYGYTF.

The chain is built from TRBV4-1 and TRBJ1-1; possible D gene TRBD1, 5 bases. The length of the CDR3 is 15 residues. The germline V and J ends were trimmed by 4 bases and 5 bases, with 17 bases remaining between them. In germline, CDR1 is MGHRA, CDR2 YSYEKL. The CDR3 region is CASSPPTVRQTEAFF. DNA of the CDR3: TGCGCCAGCAGCCCCCCTACCGTCCGACAGACTGAAGCTTTCTTT.

The rearrangement joins TRBV19 to TRBJ1-5; 8 nucleotides agree with TRBD1. The V and J ends lost 4 bases and 6 bases, in that order; junction bases with no gene match: 8. This CDR3 comprises 15 residues. Germline CDR1 reads LNHDA; CDR2 reads SQIVND (reference sequence). CDR3 protein: CASSRKQGTGQPQHF. The CDR3 coding sequence is TGTGCCAGTAGTAGGAAACAGGGGACAGGTCAGCCCCAGCATTTT.

Worth noting for this clone: The same CDR3 arises from other DNA sequences in this sample as well. The chain links TRBV4-3 to TRBJ1-1; no definite D call. The CDR3 runs to 13 residues. The germline V gene encodes CDR1 LGHNA and CDR2 YSLEER. V dropped 4 bases and J dropped 4 bases, with 10 bases sitting between them. CDR3 bases: TGCGCCAGCAGCCGCGCAGGAGGCACTGAAGCTTTCTTT. It codes for CASSRAGGTEAFF.

The chain combines TRBV30 with TRBJ1-6, with D perhaps TRBD1 (5 bases). The CDR3 extends over 14 amino acids. V was shortened by 0 bases and J by 7 bases, with 10 bases between the two germline ends. Germline V lookup: CDR1 GTSNPN, CDR2 SVGIG (reference sequence). The CDR3 coding sequence is TGTGCCTGGAGTGTATCGGCAGGGAATTCACCCCTCCACTTT. It translates to CAWSVSAGNSPLHF.

In DNA, the CDR3 is TGTGCCAGCAGCGTAGGCCCAGGGACTGGATACAATGAGCAGTTCTTC. It is translated as CASSVGPGTGYNEQFF. V is TRBV9 and J is TRBJ2-1, with a possible D match to TRBD2 (6 bases). The CDR3 sequence is 16 residues long. V gave up 0 bases and J gave up 4 bases, with 14 bases separating them. The germline V gene has CDR1 SGDLS and CDR2 YYNGEE. Looking up the rest from reference TRBV9 and TRBJ2-1 gives the full variable domain: DSGVTQTPKHLITATGQRVTLRCSPRSGDLSVYWYQQSLDQGLQFLIQYYNGEERAKGNILERFSAQQFPDLHSELNLSSLELGDSALYFCASSVGPGTGYNEQFFGPGTRLTVL.

The J gene is TRBJ2-7, the V gene TRBV7-2; 10 positions match TRBD2. CDR1 SGHTA and CDR2 FQGNSA come from the germline V gene. Losses at the gene ends were 4 bases for V and 2 bases for J; bases not matched to a gene: 11. CDR3 size: 17 residues. The CDR3 DNA reads as TGTGCCAGCAGCTCAAGAGCCGTAGCGGGGGGAACCTACGAGCAGTACTTC. It encodes CASSSRAVAGGTYEQYF.

This clone has at least ten counts. The J gene is TRBJ1-2, the V gene TRBV28, with D perhaps matching TRBD1 (5 bases). CDR1 is MDHEN, CDR2 SYDVKM, per germline. CDR3 size: 13 residues. V was clipped by 5 bases and J by 1 base, with 8 bases between them. The chain's CDR3 is CASSPDSNYGYTF. The CDR3 DNA reads as TGTGCCAGCAGTCCTGACAGTAACTATGGCTACACCTTC.

This clone was seen at least ten times. The J gene is TRBJ1-2, the V gene TRBV19; D gene uncertain. The CDR3 sequence is 13 residues long. Germline loops: CDR1 LNHDA, CDR2 SQIVND (reference sequence). Trimming pared 3 bases from V and 4 bases from J, leaving 9 bases between. The CDR3 protein is CASSIGGLYGYTF. CDR3 coding DNA: TGTGCCAGTAGTATTGGAGGGCTCTATGGCTACACCTTC.

The chain combines TRBV5-6 with TRBJ2-7, with D tentatively TRBD2 (5 bases). Germline loops: CDR1 SGHDT, CDR2 YYEEEE. The ends were cut back, 4 bases at V and 3 bases at J, with 20 bases in the middle. The CDR3 covers 16 residues. CDR3 sequence (DNA): TGTGCCAGCAGCCCCACCGATTCACTAGTAAGCTACGAGCAGTACGTC. This codes for CASSPTDSLVSYEQYV.

The rearrangement links TRBV11-2 to TRBJ1-6; D is unclear. Trimming cost V 1 base and J 6 bases, with 13 bases left between them. CDR1 and CDR2 (germline): SGHAT, FQNNGV. This CDR3 region has 16 residues. The CDR3 spells CASSLVGRPSNSPLHF. For the CDR3, the DNA is TGTGCCAGCAGCTTAGTGGGCAGGCCGTCTAATTCACCCCTCCACTTT.

This chain connects TRBV5-1 to TRBJ1-2, with TRBD1 matching 7 bases. J gave up 7 bases and V 1 base, and 10 bases lay outside the gene matches. CDR3 size: 15 residues. The germline gives CDR1 SGHRS, CDR2 YFSETQ. CDR3 DNA sequence: TGCGCCAGCAGCTTGATCCCCGGACAGGTCGGTGGCTACACCTTC. Protein: CASSLIPGQVGGYTF.

This chain joins TRBV28 and TRBJ1-1; 8 bases agree with TRBD1. Trimming at V came to 10 bases and at J to 5 bases, leaving 24 bases not matched to a gene. This CDR3 contains 18 residues. Germline V gives CDR1 MDHEN, CDR2 SYDVKM. For the CDR3, the DNA is TGTGCCACCGAGATTAATAGTGTGGGGCCAGGGGGCGAGACTGAAGCTTTCTTT. Encoded protein: CATEINSVGPGGETEAFF.

The CDR3: CASSEAGRGDTQYF. The CDR3 DNA reads TGTGCCAGCAGTGAAGCTGGCCGGGGGGATACGCAGTATTTT. The rearrangement links TRBV6-1 to TRBJ2-3, with D perhaps matching TRBD2 (6 bases). Deletions cut 0 bases from V and 6 bases from J, with 10 bases between. The CDR3 spans 14 residues. The germline V gene encodes CDR1 MNHNS and CDR2 SASEGT.

The V gene is TRBV11-3, the J gene TRBJ2-2, with 9 bases lining up with TRBD2. Germline-derived CDR1 and CDR2 are SGHNT and YENEEA. Trimming at V came to 2 bases and at J to 3 bases, leaving 4 bases not matched to a gene. CDR3 length equals 16 residues. Here the CDR3 DNA reads TGTGCCAGCAGCTTAAAAGCGGGAGGCGACACCGGGGAGCTGTTTTTT. The encoded protein is CASSLKAGGDTGELFF.

This chain uses TRBV12-5 with TRBJ2-3; D not certain. Germline V gene lookup returns CDR1 LGHNT and CDR2 FRNRAP. The V and J ends lost 0 bases and 5 bases respectively, with 9 bases between them. The CDR3 is 14 residues long. Here the CDR3 reads CASGLVPPGDTQYF. The CDR3 DNA follows: TGTGCTAGTGGTTTGGTACCTCCCGGAGATACGCAGTATTTT.

Only one count was recorded for this clone. The chain is built from TRBV9 and TRBJ2-7; possible D gene TRBD2, 6 bases. The CDR3 length is 14 residues. Germline V gene lookup returns CDR1 SGDLS and CDR2 YYNGEE. The V gene lost 0 bases and the J gene lost 5 bases, with 12 bases spanning the gap. Here the CDR3 reads CASSVGPGDNEQYF. The CDR3 DNA sequence: TGTGCCAGCAGCGTAGGTCCGGGGGATAACGAGCAGTACTTC.